The rows below give T cell receptor beta chains drawn from one sample of a study of cytomegalovirus exposure and HLA in healthy donors. The method was immunoSEQ multiplex PCR; TCRdb's version includes in-frame clones alone and lacks a portion of them. The table has about 95,000 clones, around 70% seen once. Material for sequencing was PBMCs. These receptors all stem from a woman between 50 and 59 years old in good health and CMV-seropositive. Both conserved end residues are part of each CDR3. The D gene is left open where the match is weak. Rows may omit the clone size; those that give it use once, few, many or a size class.

D gene,J gene,V gene,clone size,CDR3 protein,CDR3 DNA
TRBD2,TRBJ2-1,TRBV14,NA,CASSPRLIAGDDEQFF,TGTGCCAGCAGCCCGCGCCTCATAGCGGGAGACGATGAGCAGTTCTTC
NA,TRBJ1-3,TRBV28,NA,CASSLHTGLSGNTIYF,TGTGCCAGCAGTTTACATACAGGGCTCTCTGGAAACACCATATATTTT
NA,TRBJ2-1,TRBV19,NA,CASSTRGGYNEQFF,TGTGCCAGTAGTACCAGGGGAGGGTACAATGAGCAGTTCTTC
TRBD2,TRBJ2-7,TRBV19,NA,CASSMREASYEQYF,TGTGCCAGTAGTATGCGGGAGGCCTCTTACGAGCAGTACTTC
NA,TRBJ2-1,TRBV2,NA,CASSEGLNNEQFF,TGTGCCAGCTCAGAGGGCCTGAACAATGAGCAGTTCTTC
TRBD1,TRBJ2-7,TRBV19,NA,CASSNYRGEQYF,TGTGCCAGTAGTAACTACAGGGGCGAGCAGTACTTC
TRBD1,TRBJ1-2,TRBV28,few,CASTRTGANYGYTF,TGTGCCAGCACCAGGACAGGAGCTAACTATGGCTACACCTTC
TRBD1,TRBJ1-2,TRBV19,few,CASSIDGQDGYGYTF,TGTGCCAGTAGTATAGATGGACAGGATGGCTATGGCTACACCTTC
TRBD2,TRBJ2-2,TRBV19,few,CASSIGRSNTGELFF,TGTGCCAGTAGTATCGGGAGGAGTAACACCGGGGAGCTGTTTTTT
TRBD2,TRBJ2-7,TRBV9,few,CASSVQLAGVNEQYF,TGTGCCAGCAGCGTACAGCTAGCGGGAGTCAACGAGCAGTACTTC
TRBD1,TRBJ1-6,TRBV2,NA,CASRLTGTDNSPLHF,TGTGCCAGCAGACTTACCGGGACAGATAATTCACCCCTCCACTTT
NA,TRBJ2-1,TRBV7-9,NA,CASSPGRGSYNEQFF,TGTGCCAGCAGCCCCGGCCGGGGGTCCTACAATGAGCAGTTCTTC
NA,TRBJ2-7,TRBV5-1,NA,CASSLGLGTPSYEQYF,TGCGCCAGCAGCTTGGGACTTGGGACTCCTTCCTACGAGCAGTACTTC
TRBD2,TRBJ2-3,TRBV7-2,NA,CASRKGLAGSTDTQYF,TGTGCCAGCAGAAAAGGACTAGCGGGTAGCACAGATACGCAGTATTTT
NA,TRBJ1-2,TRBV14,NA,CASSQDSGGRRYGYTF,TGTGCCAGCAGCCAAGATTCGGGGGGGCGCCGATATGGCTACACCTTC
TRBD2,TRBJ2-7,TRBV5-5,NA,CASSFSLAGPGGIYEQYF,TGTGCCAGCAGCTTCTCCCTAGCGGGACCCGGGGGGATTTACGAGCAGTACTTC
NA,TRBJ1-5,TRBV7-2,once,CASSEFYSNQPQHF,TGTGCCAGCAGCGAATTCTATAGCAATCAGCCCCAGCATTTT
NA,TRBJ1-5,TRBV16,NA,CASSPLGYSNQPQHF,TGTGCCAGCAGCCCACTCGGTTATAGCAATCAGCCCCAGCATTTT
NA,TRBJ1-4,TRBV28,NA,CASSLMGANEKLFF,TGTGCCAGCAGTTTGATGGGGGCCAATGAAAAACTGTTTTTT
NA,TRBJ2-2,TRBV19,NA,CASSIALATGELFF,TGTGCCAGTAGTATAGCTCTAGCGACCGGGGAGCTGTTTTTT
NA,TRBJ2-7,TRBV6-5,NA,CASSEQGRADEQYF,TGTGCCAGCAGTGAACAGGGCAGGGCCGACGAGCAGTACTTC
NA,TRBJ2-2,TRBV29-1,once,CSVLSGELFF,TGCAGCGTACTGTCCGGGGAGCTGTTTTTT
NA,TRBJ2-5,TRBV20-1,NA,CSELERETQYF,TGCAGTGAGCTCGAGCGGGAGACCCAGTACTTC
NA,TRBJ2-3,TRBV6-5,NA,CASSYLPGPSTDTQYF,TGTGCCAGCAGTTACCTCCCAGGGCCCAGCACAGATACGCAGTATTTT
TRBD1,TRBJ2-5,TRBV19,NA,CASRDRGYQETQYF,TGTGCCAGCCGGGACAGGGGGTACCAAGAGACCCAGTACTTC
TRBD1,TRBJ1-1,TRBV4-2,NA,CASSQDGTGLSSGDTEAFF,TGTGCCAGCAGCCAAGATGGGACAGGGTTGTCTTCGGGTGACACTGAAGCTTTCTTT
TRBD2,TRBJ2-7,TRBV5-1,few,CASATSGNSYEQYF,TGCGCCAGCGCAACTAGCGGGAACTCCTACGAGCAGTACTTC
NA,TRBJ2-1,TRBV7-9,NA,CSSSSAGVWEQFF,TGTTCCAGCAGCTCCGCCGGGGTTTGGGAGCAGTTCTTC
NA,TRBJ1-5,TRBV18,NA,CASSPGTVSPQHF,TGTGCCAGCTCACCAGGGACTGTCTCGCCCCAGCATTTT
NA,TRBJ2-1,TRBV5-6,NA,CASSFLGYNEQFF,TGTGCCAGCAGCTTTCTAGGATACAATGAGCAGTTCTTC
TRBD1,TRBJ1-5,TRBV4-1,few,CASSGTGWSDVNQPQHF,TGCGCCAGTAGCGGGACAGGGTGGTCGGACGTCAATCAGCCCCAGCATTTT
TRBD2,TRBJ2-5,TRBV9,once,CASSRLAGNLMETQYF,TGTGCCAGCAGTCGTCTAGCGGGAAATTTAATGGAGACCCAGTACTTC
TRBD1,TRBJ2-4,TRBV30,NA,CAWSPPRDRGQGNIQYF,TGTGCCTGGAGTCCACCCCGGGACAGGGGGCAGGGAAACATTCAGTACTTC
NA,TRBJ1-1,TRBV7-2,NA,CASSLLAGEGVNTEAFF,TGTGCCAGCAGCTTACTCGCAGGGGAGGGGGTGAACACTGAAGCTTTCTTT
NA,TRBJ2-7,TRBV6-1,few,CASSEQGWNYEQYF,TGTGCCAGCAGTGAACAGGGGTGGAACTACGAGCAGTACTTC
NA,TRBJ2-3,TRBV7-9,NA,CASSSTTSIRTDTQYF,TGTGCCAGCAGCTCTACCACTAGCATTCGCACAGATACGCAGTATTTT
TRBD1,TRBJ2-1,TRBV28,once,CASSFGAGTRQGRNEQFF,TGTGCCAGCAGTTTTGGGGCGGGTACGAGACAGGGAAGGAATGAGCAGTTCTTC
NA,TRBJ1-3,TRBV7-2,NA,CASSADSGPSGNTIYF,TGTGCCAGCAGCGCCGACAGTGGCCCTTCCGGAAACACCATATATTTT
NA,TRBJ2-7,TRBV7-2,NA,CASSVTNSYEQYF,TGTGCCAGCAGCGTCACAAATTCCTACGAGCAGTACTTC
NA,TRBJ2-7,TRBV28,NA,CASTRDTNSYEQYF,TGTGCCTCCACCCGGGACACCAACTCCTACGAGCAGTACTTC
TRBD2,TRBJ2-1,TRBV2,NA,CASSAEQGLVTSYNEQFF,TGTGCCAGCAGTGCCGAGCAGGGACTAGTTACCTCCTACAATGAGCAGTTCTTC
NA,TRBJ1-1,TRBV7-9,NA,CASSLGGTLRAFF,TGTGCCAGCAGCTTAGGCGGGACTCTAAGGGCTTTCTTT
NA,TRBJ2-3,TRBV4-1,NA,CASSQGMKAGSTDTQYF,TGCGCCAGCAGCCAAGGCATGAAGGCAGGGAGCACAGATACGCAGTATTTT
TRBD1,TRBJ2-1,TRBV28,NA,CASSQGQGYNEQFF,TGTGCCAGCAGCCAAGGACAGGGTTACAATGAGCAGTTCTTC
TRBD1,TRBJ2-7,TRBV7-3,NA,CASSLGTGSNEQYF,TGTGCCAGCAGCTTAGGGACAGGGTCTAACGAGCAGTACTTC
NA,TRBJ1-5,TRBV19,NA,CASSIVGSRNSNQPQHF,TGTGCCAGTAGTATAGTGGGCAGTCGAAATAGCAATCAGCCCCAGCATTTT
NA,TRBJ2-7,TRBV28,NA,CASLSWLGNYEQYF,TGTGCCAGCCTGTCATGGCTAGGAAACTACGAGCAGTACTTC
NA,TRBJ1-3,TRBV19,few,CASSKGIFSSGNTIYF,TGTGCCAGTAGTAAGGGGATCTTCTCCTCTGGAAACACCATATATTTT
TRBD1,TRBJ2-7,TRBV4-3,NA,CASSQTGTGGRNEQYF,TGCGCCAGCAGCCAAACCGGGACAGGGGGCAGGAACGAGCAGTACTTC
TRBD1,TRBJ2-7,TRBV11-3,once,CASSLWDRSEQYF,TGTGCCAGCAGCCTCTGGGACAGGAGCGAGCAGTACTTC
NA,TRBJ2-3,TRBV7-9,few,CASSPLADTQYF,TGTGCCAGCAGCCCGCTAGCAGATACGCAGTATTTT
TRBD1,TRBJ2-2,TRBV13,NA,CASSSTGGRGELFF,TGTGCCAGCAGCTCGACAGGGGGCCGCGGGGAGCTGTTTTTT